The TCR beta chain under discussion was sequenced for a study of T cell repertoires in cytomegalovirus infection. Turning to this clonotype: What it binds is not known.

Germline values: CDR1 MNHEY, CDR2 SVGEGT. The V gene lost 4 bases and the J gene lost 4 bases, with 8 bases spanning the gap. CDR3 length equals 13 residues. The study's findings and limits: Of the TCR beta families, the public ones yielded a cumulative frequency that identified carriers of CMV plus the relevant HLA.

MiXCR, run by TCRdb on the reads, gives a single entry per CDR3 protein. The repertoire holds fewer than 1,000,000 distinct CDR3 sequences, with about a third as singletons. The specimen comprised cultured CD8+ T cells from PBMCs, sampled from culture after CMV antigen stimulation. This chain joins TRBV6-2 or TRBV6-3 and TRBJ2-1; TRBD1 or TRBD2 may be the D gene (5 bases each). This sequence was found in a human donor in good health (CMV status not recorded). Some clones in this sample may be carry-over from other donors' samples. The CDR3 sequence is CASSWDGYNEQFF. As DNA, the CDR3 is TGTGCCAGCAGTTGGGACGGTTACAATGAGCAGTTCTTC.